The 28 T cell receptor beta chains presented below share a single source sample, sequenced in a study of blood T cells in healthy people across ages. Next came a second PCR, run for 7 to 11 cycles, which used a sample-barcoded 5' primer along with a J-beta primer mix. TCRdb analysed the 5' RACE reads with MiXCR anew, one entry per CDR3 protein. There are approximately 1.5 million distinct CDR3 sequences in the sample; about 32% occur only once, and about 11% lies in the top ten. The source material was blood. These receptors were collected from a woman aged 25-40 years in good health.

V gene TRBV7-3 combines with J gene TRBJ1-2; 8 positions agree with TRBD1. CDR3 length: 13 amino acids. V lost 5 bases, J lost 8 bases, and 7 bases stayed unmatched. CDR1 SGHTA and CDR2 FQGTGA come from the germline V gene. The CDR3 sequence: CASSIQGDLGYTF. The CDR3 region has the DNA TGTGCCAGCAGCATACAGGGGGATCTGGGCTACACCTTC.

This chain links TRBV12-3 or TRBV12-4 with TRBJ2-1; 13 bases match TRBD2. V lost 7 bases, J lost 8 bases, and 8 bases stayed unmatched. This CDR3 contains 15 residues. The CDR3 loop reads CASTPTSGGVHEQFF. The CDR3, as DNA: TGTGCCAGCACCCCTACTAGCGGGGGGGTGCATGAGCAGTTCTTC.

The rearrangement joins TRBV7-6 to TRBJ2-1, with 10 bases that match TRBD2. Germline V CDR1 and CDR2: SGHVS, FNYEAQ. This CDR3 region has 15 residues. The junction had 4 bases not matched to a gene; V was cut back by 3 bases and J by 5 bases. CDR3 in DNA: TGTGCCAGCAGCTTGAGAGCGGGAGGGGACAATGAGCAGTTCTTC. Protein: CASSLRAGGDNEQFF.

Concerning this clonotype itself: The junction shows a germline mismatch at one end, possibly a read error. The rearrangement joins TRBV5-1 to TRBJ2-5; D is perhaps TRBD2 (6 bases). The CDR3 totals 13 residues. Per the germline V gene, CDR1 is SGHRS and CDR2 is YFSETQ. CDR3 sequence (DNA): TGCGCCGGCAGCCCGGACTACGGGGAGACCCAGTACTTC. Protein sequence: CAGSPDYGETQYF.

V usage is TRBV27 and J usage is TRBJ2-5, with D possibly being TRBD1 (6 bases). V lost 5 bases, J lost 6 bases, and 13 bases lay in between. The germline CDR1 and CDR2 sequences are MNHEY and SMNVEV (reference sequence). This CDR3 region has 13 residues. CDR3 loop: CASSIGQGKTQYF. The CDR3 DNA reads as TGTGCCAGCAGTATAGGGCAGGGGAAGACCCAGTACTTC.

The rearrangement links TRBV4-2 to TRBJ2-3, with D possibly being TRBD2 (7 bases). V was trimmed by 0 bases and J by 2 bases, leaving 18 bases between them. This CDR3 contains 18 residues. Looked up from germline, CDR1 is LGHNA and CDR2 is YNFKEQ. CDR3 DNA sequence: TGTGCCAGCAGCCAAGATTGGACGGCGGGGGCCTACACAGATACGCAGTATTTT. Translated: CASSQDWTAGAYTDTQYF.

Written as DNA, the CDR3 is TGCAGTGCGAATGACCAGGGCTACGAGCAGTACTTC. It is translated as CSANDQGYEQYF. The chain couples TRBV20-1 to TRBJ2-7, with a weak D call TRBD1 (5 bases). This CDR3 spans 12 amino acids. The V gene lost 6 bases and the J gene lost 3 bases, with 12 bases spanning the gap. Germline CDR1 is DFQATT and CDR2 is SNEGSKA (reference sequence).

The rearrangement links TRBV3-1 to TRBJ2-3, with 7 bases fitting TRBD2. CDR1 and CDR2 from the germline V gene are LGHDT and YNNKEL (reference sequence). Trimming cost V 2 bases and J 1 base; bases outside gene matches: 9. This CDR3 has 17 amino acids. The CDR3 DNA reads TGTGCCAGCAGCCAATACTCCTGGACTAGGGGCACAGATACGCAGTATTTT. Its translation: CASSQYSWTRGTDTQYF.

This clonotype was seen many times. The V call is TRBV4-1, the J call TRBJ2-7; TRBD2 aligns across 9 bases. V lost 0 bases and J lost 6; bases outside the gene matches: 6. This CDR3 comprises 15 residues. Germline lookup yields CDR1 MGHRA and CDR2 YSYEKL. Here the CDR3 DNA reads TGCGCCAGCAGCCAAGACTCGGGACTAGCTGTCGAGCAGTACTTC. It translates to CASSQDSGLAVEQYF.

CDR3 nucleotides: TGTGCCAGCAGAACTGTGGGGGGCGGGACTGAAGCTTTCTTT. Translated: CASRTVGGGTEAFF. This chain joins TRBV7-9 and TRBJ1-1, with a possible D match to TRBD1 (6 bases). The CDR3 consists of 14 residues. CDR1 is SEHNR and CDR2 is FQNEAQ in the germline V gene (reference sequence). V shed 6 bases and J shed 5 bases, with 16 bases lying between them.

This clonotype came up many times. This chain links TRBV29-1 with TRBJ2-7, with 10 bases lining up with TRBD2. The ends lost 6 bases at V and 7 bases at J; junction bases unmatched: 9. CDR1 is SQVTM and CDR2 is ANQGSEA in the germline V gene. CDR3 length equals 13 residues. In nucleotides, the CDR3 is TGCAGCGTCGCTCTAGCGGGAGTTTGGGAGCAGTACTTC. This codes for CSVALAGVWEQYF.

The chain employs TRBV27 and TRBJ2-1; the D gene is possibly TRBD1 (5 bases). V gave up 5 bases and J gave up 4 bases, with 9 bases separating them. This CDR3 spans 13 amino acids. In germline, CDR1 is MNHEY, CDR2 SMNVEV (reference sequence). In nucleotides, the CDR3 is TGTGCCAGCAGTCCAGGGTGGTACAATGAGCAGTTCTTC. Translating gives CASSPGWYNEQFF.

The chain recombines TRBV7-9 with TRBJ2-7; tentative D call: TRBD2 (6 bases). Trimming stripped 3 bases from V and 5 bases from J, with 14 bases between. This CDR3 contains 14 residues. Looked up from germline, CDR1 is SEHNR and CDR2 is FQNEAQ (reference sequence). CDR3 coding DNA: TGTGCCAGCAGCTTCCTTACGGGGGAAAACGAGCAGTACTTC. This encodes CASSFLTGENEQYF. Full variable domain (outside the CDR3, taken from reference TRBV7-9 and TRBJ2-7): DTGVSQNPRHKITKRGQNVTFRCDPISEHNRLYWYRQTLGQGPEFLTYFQNEAQLEKSRLLSDRFSAERPKGSFSTLEIQRTEQGDSAMYLCASSFLTGENEQYFGPGTRLTVT.

The chain combines TRBV20-1 with TRBJ2-5; weak D call: TRBD1 (6 bases). Germline V gives CDR1 DFQATT, CDR2 SNEGSKA (reference sequence). Trimming stripped 5 bases from V and 2 bases from J, with 15 bases between. The CDR3 sequence is 14 residues long. The CDR3 DNA sequence: TGCAGTGCTTACGAGGGACACCCGCAAGAGACCCAGTACTTC. Amino acid sequence: CSAYEGHPQETQYF.

CDR3 region: CAISESRGNQETQYF. CDR3 sequence (DNA): TGTGCCATCAGTGAGTCCCGGGGAAACCAAGAGACCCAGTACTTC. The chain links TRBV10-3 to TRBJ2-5; a possible D gene is TRBD2 (5 bases). CDR1 is ENHRY and CDR2 is SYGVKD in the germline V gene. The V end lost 0 bases, the J end lost 0 bases, and 8 bases lay between the germline ends. The CDR3 has 15 residues.

The sample holds many counts of this clonotype. This chain uses TRBV28 with TRBJ2-7, with D tentatively TRBD1 or TRBD2 (5 bases each). Germline assignment: CDR1 MDHEN and CDR2 SYDVKM. Trimming cost V 10 bases and J 2 bases, with 21 bases left between them. The CDR3 has 15 amino acids. The CDR3 is CATRDGGTSTYEQYF. DNA of the CDR3: TGTGCCACCCGGGATGGTGGGACGTCGACCTACGAGCAGTACTTC.

As concerns this clonotype: A read error may be the cause here, since a much bigger clone is one base away. This chain connects TRBV10-3 to TRBJ2-6, with D perhaps matching TRBD1 or TRBD2 (5 bases each). The CDR3 runs to 15 residues. Germline CDR1 and CDR2: ENHRY and SYGVKD. The CDR3: CATSQGWDGANVLTF. The CDR3, as DNA: TGTGCCACCAGTCAGGGTTGGGACGGGGCCAACGTCCTGACTTTC.

In its sample, this clonotype was seen once. It may be a read error: a sequence one base away is much more abundant. The V call is TRBV4-2, the J call TRBJ2-5; D possibly uses TRBD1 or TRBD2 (6 bases each). This CDR3 has 16 amino acids. Germline V gene lookup returns CDR1 LGHNA and CDR2 YNFKEQ. The CDR3 coding sequence is TGTGCCAGCAGCCAAGGCACGGGTGGGGGGCAAGAGACCCGGTACTTC. It yields the protein CASSQGTGGGQETRYF.

This clonotype was seen ten or more times. The chain uses TRBV7-2 and TRBJ2-3; 8 bases match TRBD2. The germline CDR1 and CDR2 sequences are SGHTA and FQGNSA. The CDR3 runs 15 residues. V lost 4 bases to trimming and J lost 4 bases; unmatched junction nucleotides: 7. Written as DNA, the CDR3 is TGTGCCAGCAGCTCCTGGAGCGGGAGCGCAGATACGCAGTATTTT. It translates to CASSSWSGSADTQYF.

This chain joins TRBV5-1 and TRBJ2-1; TRBD1 agrees at 8 bases. V lost 2 bases and J lost 6; bases outside the gene matches: 7. There are 15 residues in the CDR3. Germline CDR1 and CDR2: SGHRS and YFSETQ. The CDR3 DNA sequence: TGCGCCAGCAGCTTAGAGGACAGGGAAGTCAATGAGCAGTTCTTC. This gives the protein CASSLEDREVNEQFF. The whole variable domain, remainder taken from reference TRBV5-1 and TRBJ2-1, is KAGVTQTPRYLIKTRGQQVTLSCSPISGHRSVSWYQQTPGQGLQFLFEYFSETQRNKGNFPGRFSGRQFSNSRSEMNVSTLELGDSALYLCASSLEDREVNEQFFGPGTRLTVL.

The gene calls are TRBV5-1 and TRBJ1-2; D uncertain. Looked up from germline, CDR1 is SGHRS and CDR2 is YFSETQ. The CDR3 spans 15 residues. The V and J ends lost 4 bases and 2 bases respectively, with 15 bases between them. DNA of the CDR3: TGCGCCAGCAGCACATGGACGACGTCAAACTATGGCTACACCTTC. Translating it yields CASSTWTTSNYGYTF.

This clonotype has a count of ten or more. The chain is built from TRBV3-1 and TRBJ2-5; D is undetermined. The CDR3 has 13 residues. V was cut by 2 bases and J by 5 bases, with 9 bases left in between. Germline V gene sequence: CDR1 LGHDT, CDR2 YNNKEL (reference sequence). The DNA for the CDR3 is TGTGCCAGCAGCCAACCCAAAGAGGAGACCCAGTACTTC. Translating it yields CASSQPKEETQYF.

The J gene is TRBJ2-3, the V gene TRBV5-5; D is perhaps TRBD1 or TRBD2 (5 bases each). CDR3 length: 15 amino acids. V lost 4 bases, J lost 2 bases, and 14 bases lay in between. Looked up from germline, CDR1 is SGHKS and CDR2 is YYEKEE (reference sequence). The CDR3 nucleotides read TGTGCCAGCAGCGGGGATTGGGGGACCACAGATACGCAGTATTTT. Translating gives CASSGDWGTTDTQYF.

In this sample, this clonotype turned up many times. The rearrangement uses TRBV4-1 and TRBJ2-7, with 9 bases lining up with TRBD2. V lost 3 bases to trimming and J lost 3 bases; unmatched junction nucleotides: 3. Per the germline V gene, CDR1 is MGHRA and CDR2 is YSYEKL. There are 14 residues in the CDR3. This CDR3 reads CASSHTSGFYEQYF. CDR3 DNA sequence: TGCGCCAGCAGCCACACTAGCGGGTTCTACGAGCAGTACTTC.

A word on this clonotype: The CDR3 does not close with the conserved phenylalanine or tryptophan, likely indicating a read error. CDR3 in DNA: TGTGCCAGCAGCCGAAGAACTAGCGGGAGGAGCCATGAGCAGTTCTCC. It is translated as CASSRRTSGRSHEQFS. V gene TRBV7-9 combines with J gene TRBJ2-1; 12 nucleotides align to TRBD2. The germline V gene encodes CDR1 SEHNR and CDR2 FQNEAQ (reference sequence). The CDR3 extends over 16 amino acids. V lost 5 bases to trimming and J lost 8 bases; unmatched junction nucleotides: 10.

This chain uses TRBV18 with TRBJ2-1, with 9 positions matching TRBD2. CDR3 length equals 15 residues. J was trimmed by 9 bases and V by 2 bases; bases with no gene match: 8. Germline CDR1 is KGHSH and CDR2 is LQKENI. Written as DNA, the CDR3 is TGTGCCAGCTCACCAATTAGCGGGGGAAACAGTGAGCAGTTCTTC. Translated, it gives CASSPISGGNSEQFF.

This clonotype was observed a handful of times. CDR3 bases: TGCGCCAGCAGCCAGCCGACTAGATCCCCCGGCGAGCAGTACTTC. Its protein is CASSQPTRSPGEQYF. The chain employs TRBV4-1 and TRBJ2-7, with D possibly being TRBD2 (6 bases). The CDR3 totals 15 residues. In germline, CDR1 is MGHRA, CDR2 YSYEKL. V gave up 3 bases and J gave up 6 bases, with 18 bases separating them.

This chain uses TRBV5-1 with TRBJ2-3, with 8 bases aligning to TRBD2. V lost 7 bases and J lost 1; bases outside the gene matches: 11. The V gene's germline CDR1 is SGHRS and CDR2 YFSETQ. The CDR3 is 16 residues long. The CDR3 reads CASASGGTYGTDTQYF. The CDR3 coding sequence is TGCGCCAGCGCTTCGGGGGGGACCTACGGCACAGATACGCAGTATTTT.